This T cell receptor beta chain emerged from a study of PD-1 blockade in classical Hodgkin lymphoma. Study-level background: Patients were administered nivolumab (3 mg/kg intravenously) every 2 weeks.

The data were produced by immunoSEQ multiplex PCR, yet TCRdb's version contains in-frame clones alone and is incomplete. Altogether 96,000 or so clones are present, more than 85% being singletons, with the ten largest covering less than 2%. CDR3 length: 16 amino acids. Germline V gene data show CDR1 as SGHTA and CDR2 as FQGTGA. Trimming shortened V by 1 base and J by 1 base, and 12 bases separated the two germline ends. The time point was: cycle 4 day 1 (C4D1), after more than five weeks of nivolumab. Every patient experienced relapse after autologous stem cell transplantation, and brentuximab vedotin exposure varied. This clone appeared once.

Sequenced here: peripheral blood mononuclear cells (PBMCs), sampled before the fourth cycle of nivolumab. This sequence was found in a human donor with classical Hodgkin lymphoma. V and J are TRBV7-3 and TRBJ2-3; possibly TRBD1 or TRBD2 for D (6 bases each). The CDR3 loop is CASSLNPGAGTDTQYF. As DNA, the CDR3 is TGTGCCAGCAGCTTAAATCCGGGGGCAGGCACAGATACGCAGTATTTT.